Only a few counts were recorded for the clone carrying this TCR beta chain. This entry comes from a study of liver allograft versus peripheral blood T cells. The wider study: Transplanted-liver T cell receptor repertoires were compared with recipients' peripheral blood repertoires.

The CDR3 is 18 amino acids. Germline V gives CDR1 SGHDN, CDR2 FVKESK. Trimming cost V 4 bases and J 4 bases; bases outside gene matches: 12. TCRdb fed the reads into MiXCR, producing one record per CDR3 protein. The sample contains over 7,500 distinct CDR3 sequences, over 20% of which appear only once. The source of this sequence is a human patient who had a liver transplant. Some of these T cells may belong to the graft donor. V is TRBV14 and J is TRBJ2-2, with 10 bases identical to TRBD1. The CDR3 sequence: CASSRYPPGQGRTGELFF. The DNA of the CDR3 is TGTGCCAGCAGCCGCTATCCCCCGGGACAGGGGCGCACCGGGGAGCTGTTTTTT.